A selection of T cell receptor beta chains follows, all from one sample in a study of T cell repertoires in cytomegalovirus infection. MiXCR, run by TCRdb on the reads, gives a single entry per CDR3 protein. The table lists about 200,000 distinct CDR3 sequences, 8% to 10% of them singletons. Sample: PBMCs. Receptors were obtained from a human donor in good health (CMV status not recorded). Some clones in this sample may be carry-over from other donors' samples. CDR3s include the opening cysteine and the closing phenylalanine or tryptophan. The D gene is left open where the match is weak. Not all rows give a size; the values are once, few, many and, for expanded clones, a class.

clone_size: .; j_call: TRBJ2-3; d_call: .; v_call: TRBV7-9; cdr3_aa: CASSPRSPTETQYF; cdr3_nt: TGTGCCAGCAGCCCACGTAGTCCGACAGAGACGCAGTATTTT
clone_size: many; j_call: TRBJ2-5; d_call: .; v_call: TRBV7-2; cdr3_aa: CASSFTVQETQYF; cdr3_nt: TGTGCCAGCAGCTTCACGGTACAAGAGACCCAGTACTTC
clone_size: many; j_call: TRBJ2-5; d_call: .; v_call: TRBV7-6; cdr3_aa: CASSFSQETQYF; cdr3_nt: TGTGCCAGCAGCTTTTCCCAAGAGACCCAGTACTTC
clone_size: many; j_call: TRBJ2-7; d_call: .; v_call: TRBV11-2; cdr3_aa: CASSLEERAYYEQYF; cdr3_nt: TGTGCCAGCAGCTTAGAGGAGAGAGCCTACTACGAGCAGTACTTC
clone_size: few; j_call: TRBJ2-5; d_call: .; v_call: TRBV7-6; cdr3_aa: CASSLVLGLGETQYF; cdr3_nt: TGTGCCAGCAGCTTAGTACTGGGCCTCGGGGAGACCCAGTACTTC
clone_size: few; j_call: TRBJ1-1; d_call: TRBD1; v_call: TRBV20-1; cdr3_aa: CSARLDRNEAFF; cdr3_nt: TGCAGTGCTAGACTGGACAGGAATGAAGCTTTCTTT
clone_size: .; j_call: TRBJ1-1; d_call: .; v_call: TRBV7-9; cdr3_aa: CASSLEREPAFF; cdr3_nt: TGTGCCAGCAGCTTAGAGAGGGAGCCAGCTTTCTTT
clone_size: few; j_call: TRBJ2-3; d_call: TRBD2; v_call: TRBV12-3/TRBV12-4; cdr3_aa: CASRTTSVRADTQYF; cdr3_nt: TGTGCCAGCAGAACGACTAGCGTCAGGGCAGATACGCAGTATTTT
clone_size: many; j_call: TRBJ2-2; d_call: .; v_call: TRBV7-2; cdr3_aa: CASSFPSQGLQNTGELFF; cdr3_nt: TGTGCCAGCAGCTTTCCTTCCCAGGGCCTCCAGAACACCGGGGAGCTGTTTTTT
clone_size: many; j_call: TRBJ2-1; d_call: .; v_call: TRBV7-2; cdr3_aa: CASSLSASAVYNEQFF; cdr3_nt: TGTGCCAGCAGCTTATCAGCGAGCGCTGTCTACAATGAGCAGTTCTTC
clone_size: .; j_call: TRBJ2-7; d_call: .; v_call: TRBV6-1; cdr3_aa: CASSRTETYEQYF; cdr3_nt: TGTGCCAGCAGTAGGACGGAGACCTACGAGCAGTACTTC
clone_size: many; j_call: TRBJ2-7; d_call: .; v_call: TRBV6-6; cdr3_aa: CASSYVRDTYEQYF; cdr3_nt: TGTGCCAGCAGTTACGTCAGAGATACCTACGAGCAGTACTTC
clone_size: .; j_call: TRBJ2-2; d_call: .; v_call: TRBV11-2; cdr3_aa: CASGVSDTGELFF; cdr3_nt: TGTGCCAGCGGGGTTTCGGACACCGGGGAGCTGTTTTTT
clone_size: .; j_call: TRBJ2-1; d_call: TRBD2; v_call: TRBV25-1; cdr3_aa: CASSELSSGRVNEQFF; cdr3_nt: TGTGCCAGCAGTGAATTGTCTAGCGGGAGGGTCAATGAGCAGTTCTTC
clone_size: .; j_call: TRBJ2-7; d_call: .; v_call: TRBV20-1; cdr3_aa: CSASGAAVSYEQYF; cdr3_nt: TGCAGTGCTAGCGGTGCGGCAGTCTCCTACGAGCAGTACTTC
clone_size: few; j_call: TRBJ2-2; d_call: .; v_call: TRBV6-1; cdr3_aa: CASSEIGWGQGGELFF; cdr3_nt: TGTGCCAGCAGTGAAATAGGCTGGGGGCAGGGCGGGGAGCTGTTTTTT
clone_size: .; j_call: TRBJ1-1; d_call: .; v_call: TRBV28; cdr3_aa: CASRLDPRAEAFF; cdr3_nt: TGTGCCAGCAGGTTGGACCCGCGGGCTGAAGCTTTCTTT
clone_size: many; j_call: TRBJ2-1; d_call: TRBD2; v_call: TRBV6-2/TRBV6-3; cdr3_aa: CASSYKLAGGPGDEQFF; cdr3_nt: TGTGCCAGCAGTTACAAGCTAGCGGGAGGGCCAGGGGATGAGCAGTTCTTC
clone_size: few; j_call: TRBJ2-1; d_call: .; v_call: TRBV7-3; cdr3_aa: CASSLNPGISSYNEQFF; cdr3_nt: TGTGCCAGCAGCTTAAATCCCGGGATAAGCTCCTACAATGAGCAGTTCTTC
clone_size: many; j_call: TRBJ1-1; d_call: .; v_call: TRBV7-8; cdr3_aa: CASSLVRGGGTEAFF; cdr3_nt: TGTGCCAGCAGCTTAGTTAGGGGGGGGGGGACTGAAGCTTTCTTT
clone_size: .; j_call: TRBJ2-7; d_call: .; v_call: TRBV10-3; cdr3_aa: CAISEGGGASYQQYF; cdr3_nt: TGTGCCATCAGTGAGGGGGGGGGGGCTTCCTACCAGCAGTACTTC
clone_size: .; j_call: TRBJ2-2; d_call: TRBD2; v_call: TRBV29-1; cdr3_aa: CSAPRAGGAGELFF; cdr3_nt: TGCAGCGCACCAAGAGCGGGAGGGGCCGGGGAGCTGTTTTTT
clone_size: .; j_call: TRBJ1-1; d_call: .; v_call: TRBV19; cdr3_aa: CASSIDGNTEAFF; cdr3_nt: TGTGCCAGTAGTATAGACGGGAACACTGAAGCTTTCTTT
clone_size: many; j_call: TRBJ1-1; d_call: TRBD1; v_call: TRBV5-6; cdr3_aa: CASSKSGGTEAFF; cdr3_nt: TGTGCCAGCAGTAAATCAGGGGGCACTGAAGCTTTCTTT
clone_size: many; j_call: TRBJ1-2; d_call: TRBD1; v_call: TRBV9; cdr3_aa: CASSASTGGEGYGYTF; cdr3_nt: TGTGCCAGCAGCGCATCGACAGGGGGCGAGGGATATGGCTACACCTTC
clone_size: many; j_call: TRBJ1-3; d_call: TRBD1; v_call: TRBV7-6; cdr3_aa: CASSFNRGAGNTIYF; cdr3_nt: TGTGCCAGCAGCTTCAACAGGGGCGCTGGAAACACCATATATTTT
clone_size: many; j_call: TRBJ2-5; d_call: .; v_call: TRBV7-8; cdr3_aa: CASRRIAGPPETQYF; cdr3_nt: TGTGCCAGCAGAAGGATCGCGGGGCCCCCCGAGACCCAGTACTTC
clone_size: many; j_call: TRBJ1-6; d_call: .; v_call: TRBV6-1; cdr3_aa: CASSEASILNSPLHF; cdr3_nt: TGTGCCAGCAGTGAAGCCTCGATCCTTAATTCACCCCTCCACTTT
clone_size: many; j_call: TRBJ2-2; d_call: .; v_call: TRBV7-2; cdr3_aa: CASSSSVNNANTGELFF; cdr3_nt: TGTGCCAGCAGCTCCTCCGTCAACAACGCGAACACCGGGGAGCTGTTTTTT
clone_size: many; j_call: TRBJ2-3; d_call: TRBD2; v_call: TRBV7-2; cdr3_aa: CASSAPTSGRTDTQYF; cdr3_nt: TGTGCCAGCAGCGCCCCGACTAGCGGGAGAACAGATACGCAGTATTTT
clone_size: many; j_call: TRBJ1-1; d_call: .; v_call: TRBV23-1; cdr3_aa: CASTRGRTEAFF; cdr3_nt: TGCGCCAGCACTCGCGGGAGGACTGAAGCTTTCTTT
clone_size: many; j_call: TRBJ2-2; d_call: .; v_call: TRBV7-2; cdr3_aa: CASSLVRGQSGELFF; cdr3_nt: TGTGCCAGCAGCTTAGTTCGAGGTCAGAGCGGGGAGCTGTTTTTT
clone_size: many; j_call: TRBJ1-2; d_call: .; v_call: TRBV7-8; cdr3_aa: CASSQLRTEYGYTF; cdr3_nt: TGTGCCAGCAGCCAATTAAGGACTGAGTATGGCTACACCTTC
clone_size: many; j_call: TRBJ1-1; d_call: TRBD1; v_call: TRBV10-1; cdr3_aa: CASSEATGHTEAFF; cdr3_nt: TGCGCCAGCAGTGAGGCGACAGGGCACACTGAAGCTTTCTTT
clone_size: .; j_call: TRBJ2-3; d_call: .; v_call: TRBV20-1; cdr3_aa: CSAPDEGTDTQYF; cdr3_nt: TGCAGTGCCCCGGACGAGGGCACAGATACGCAGTATTTT
clone_size: .; j_call: TRBJ2-1; d_call: TRBD2; v_call: TRBV5-8; cdr3_aa: CASSTRTSGGNEQFF; cdr3_nt: TGTGCCAGCAGCACTCGGACTAGCGGGGGCAATGAGCAGTTCTTC
clone_size: few; j_call: TRBJ2-1; d_call: TRBD2; v_call: TRBV29-1; cdr3_aa: CSVAGGRAMGNEQFF; cdr3_nt: TGCAGCGTTGCTGGCGGGAGGGCCATGGGGAATGAGCAGTTCTTC
clone_size: few; j_call: TRBJ1-2; d_call: .; v_call: TRBV2; cdr3_aa: CASSEVLAGRGYTF; cdr3_nt: TGTGCCAGCAGTGAAGTTCTCGCAGGACGCGGCTACACCTTC
clone_size: many; j_call: TRBJ2-2; d_call: .; v_call: TRBV7-6; cdr3_aa: CASSSTGIGLFF; cdr3_nt: TGTGCCAGCAGCTCCACAGGGATTGGGCTGTTTTTT
clone_size: many; j_call: TRBJ1-2; d_call: .; v_call: TRBV7-2; cdr3_aa: CASSLGQGTYGYTF; cdr3_nt: TGTGCCAGCAGCTTAGGTCAGGGAACCTATGGCTACACCTTC
clone_size: .; j_call: TRBJ2-1; d_call: .; v_call: TRBV4-3; cdr3_aa: CASSQDFGGTYNEQFF; cdr3_nt: TGCGCCAGCAGCCAAGATTTTGGGGGGACCTACAATGAGCAGTTCTTC
clone_size: many; j_call: TRBJ2-1; d_call: .; v_call: TRBV12-3/TRBV12-4; cdr3_aa: CASSLAGGSSDEQFF; cdr3_nt: TGTGCCAGCAGTTTAGCGGGAGGTTCGTCAGATGAGCAGTTCTTC
clone_size: .; j_call: TRBJ2-1; d_call: .; v_call: TRBV5-5; cdr3_aa: CASSFRDLVGDEQFF; cdr3_nt: TGTGCCAGCAGCTTCCGGGACCTCGTAGGTGATGAGCAGTTCTTC
clone_size: .; j_call: TRBJ1-1; d_call: TRBD1; v_call: TRBV7-3; cdr3_aa: CASSPQGLTEAFF; cdr3_nt: TGTGCCAGCAGCCCACAGGGGTTAACTGAAGCTTTCTTT
clone_size: .; j_call: TRBJ2-1; d_call: TRBD1; v_call: TRBV11-2; cdr3_aa: CASSLAATGGYNEQFF; cdr3_nt: TGTGCCAGCAGCTTAGCCGCGACAGGGGGTTACAATGAGCAGTTCTTC
clone_size: many; j_call: TRBJ1-1; d_call: .; v_call: TRBV7-2; cdr3_aa: CASSPERMGREAFF; cdr3_nt: TGTGCCAGCAGCCCCGAGCGTATGGGAAGAGAAGCTTTCTTT
clone_size: .; j_call: TRBJ1-6; d_call: .; v_call: TRBV6-8; cdr3_aa: CTSSYSGLGSGSYNSPLHF; cdr3_nt: TGTACCAGCAGTTACTCCGGACTAGGGTCCGGCTCCTATAATTCACCCCTCCACTTT
clone_size: .; j_call: TRBJ1-1; d_call: .; v_call: TRBV7-3; cdr3_aa: CASSLLMGTEAFF; cdr3_nt: TGTGCCAGCAGTCTACTCATGGGGACTGAAGCTTTCTTT
clone_size: many; j_call: TRBJ1-2; d_call: .; v_call: TRBV6-1; cdr3_aa: CASSYRGITGGYTF; cdr3_nt: TGTGCCAGCAGCTATCGGGGGATAACTGGCGGCTACACCTTC